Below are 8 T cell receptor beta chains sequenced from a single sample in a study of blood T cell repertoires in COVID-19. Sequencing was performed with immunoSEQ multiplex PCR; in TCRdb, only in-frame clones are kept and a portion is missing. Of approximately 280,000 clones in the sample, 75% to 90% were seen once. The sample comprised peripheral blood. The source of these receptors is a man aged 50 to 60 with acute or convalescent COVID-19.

The chain's CDR3 is CASSLRSGDGEAFF. The CDR3 bases are TGTGCCAGCAGCTTGCGTTCGGGGGATGGGGAAGCTTTCTTT. The rearrangement joins TRBV5-5 to TRBJ1-1; D possibly corresponds to TRBD1 (5 bases). Trimming took off 1 base at V and 8 bases at J, with 15 bases between the two ends. The CDR3 extends over 14 amino acids. The germline CDR1 and CDR2 sequences are SGHKS and YYEKEE (reference sequence).

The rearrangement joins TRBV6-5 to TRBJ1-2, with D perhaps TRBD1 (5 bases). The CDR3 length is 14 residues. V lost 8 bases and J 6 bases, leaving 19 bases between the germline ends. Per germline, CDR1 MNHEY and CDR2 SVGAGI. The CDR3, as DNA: TGTGCCAGCCGGTGGGGGGGTGGCTTTGATGGCTACACCTTC. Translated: CASRWGGGFDGYTF.

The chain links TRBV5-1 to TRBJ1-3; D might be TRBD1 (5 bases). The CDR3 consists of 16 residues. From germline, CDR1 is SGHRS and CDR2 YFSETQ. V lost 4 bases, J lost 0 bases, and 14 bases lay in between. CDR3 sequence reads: CASSRADSHSGNTIYF. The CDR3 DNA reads TGCGCCAGCAGCCGCGCCGACAGCCACTCTGGAAACACCATATATTTT.

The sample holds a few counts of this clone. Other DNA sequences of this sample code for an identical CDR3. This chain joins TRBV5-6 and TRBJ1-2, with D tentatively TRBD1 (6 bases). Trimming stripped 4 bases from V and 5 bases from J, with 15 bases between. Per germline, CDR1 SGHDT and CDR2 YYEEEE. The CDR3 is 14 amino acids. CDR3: CASSPRGANYGYTF. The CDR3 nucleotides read TGTGCCAGCAGCCCTCGGGGGGCGAATTATGGCTACACCTTC.

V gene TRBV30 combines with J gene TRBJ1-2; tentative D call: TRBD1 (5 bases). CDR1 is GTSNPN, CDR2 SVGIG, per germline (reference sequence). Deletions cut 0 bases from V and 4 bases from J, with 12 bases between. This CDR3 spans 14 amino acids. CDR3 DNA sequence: TGTGCCTGGAGTGTCCCCCCACAGGCCTATGGCTACACCTTC. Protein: CAWSVPPQAYGYTF. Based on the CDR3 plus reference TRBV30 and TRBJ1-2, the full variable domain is SQTIHQWPATLVQPVGSPLSLECTVEGTSNPNLYWYRQAAGRGLQLLFYSVGIGQISSEVPQNLSASRPQDRQFILSSKKLLLSDSGFYLCAWSVPPQAYGYTFGSGTRLTVV.

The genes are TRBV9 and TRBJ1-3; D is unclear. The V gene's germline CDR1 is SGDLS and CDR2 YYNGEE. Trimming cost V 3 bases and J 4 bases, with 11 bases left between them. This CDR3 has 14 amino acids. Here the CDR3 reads CASSAGGFGNTIYF. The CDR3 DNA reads TGTGCCAGCAGCGCCGGCGGGTTCGGAAACACCATATATTTT.

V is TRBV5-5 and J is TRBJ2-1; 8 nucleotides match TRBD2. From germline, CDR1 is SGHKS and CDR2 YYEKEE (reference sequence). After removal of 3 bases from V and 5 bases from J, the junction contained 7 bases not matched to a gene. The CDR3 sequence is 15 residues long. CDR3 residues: CASSYRTSNHNEQFF. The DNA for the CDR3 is TGTGCCAGCAGCTACCGGACTAGCAACCACAATGAGCAGTTCTTC.

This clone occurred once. CDR3 sequence reads: CASSNTGTGTLTDTQYF. In nucleotides, the CDR3 is TGTGCCAGTAGTAACACCGGGACAGGAACGTTGACAGATACGCAGTATTTT. The chain links TRBV19 to TRBJ2-3; 8 positions match TRBD1. This CDR3 has 17 amino acids. The germline CDR1 and CDR2 sequences are LNHDA and SQIVND (reference sequence). Trimming removed 4 bases from V and 3 bases from J; junction bases left unmatched: 12.